This is a list of T cell receptor beta chains from one sample in a study of T cell responses to AZD1222 COVID-19 vaccine. Only in-frame clones appear in the TCRdb table, and some are missing; sequencing was by immunoSEQ multiplex PCR. The table shows just over 150,000 clones, with just over 90% occurring only once. The specimen comprised peripheral blood, sampled on day 0 of AZD1222 vaccination. Source of these receptors: an adult in good health. Both conserved end residues are part of each CDR3. A D gene is named only where the DNA matches it firmly. Rows may omit the clone size; those that give it use once, few, many or a size class.

J	D	size	V	DNA	CDR3
TRBJ2-1	-	-	TRBV14	TGTGCCAGCAGCCTGAACAAATTCGGGAATGAGCAGTTCTTC	CASSLNKFGNEQFF
TRBJ2-7	TRBD2	-	TRBV5-1	TGCGCCAGCACGGGATTAGGCGGGAGGGGGGAAGAGCAGTACTTC	CASTGLGGRGEEQYF
TRBJ2-1	-	-	TRBV7-8	TGTGCCAGCAGCTTATTAATCGGGAGAAAACGCAATGAGCAGTTCTTC	CASSLLIGRKRNEQFF
TRBJ1-2	-	-	TRBV27	TGTGCCAGCCGACGGGGTACTTCGGGCTACACCTTC	CASRRGTSGYTF
TRBJ2-7	-	-	TRBV28	TGTGCCAGCAGTTTGGTGTTGCTCAGCTCCTACGAGCAGTACTTC	CASSLVLLSSYEQYF
TRBJ2-7	-	-	TRBV4-1	TGCGCCAGCAGCCAAGAAAAACAGGTTCTCTACGAGCAGTACTTC	CASSQEKQVLYEQYF
TRBJ1-4	-	-	TRBV13	TGTGCCAGCAGCTTATTCCGGCAGGTTAATGAAAAACTGTTTTTT	CASSLFRQVNEKLFF
TRBJ1-2	-	few	TRBV7-2	TGTGCCAGCAGCTTAGACAAGTTTAGTATCGGCTACACCTTC	CASSLDKFSIGYTF
TRBJ2-7	-	-	TRBV7-9	TGTGCCAGCAGAAAAACATCGTCTAGCTCCGAGCAGTACTTC	CASRKTSSSSEQYF
TRBJ1-3	-	-	TRBV28	TGTGCCAGCAGTTTATCCCCACTTGGAGGAAACACCATATATTTT	CASSLSPLGGNTIYF
TRBJ2-2	TRBD2	-	TRBV6-4	TGTGCCAGCAGTGACGGGACTAGCGGGAGTAGCACCGGGGAGCTGTTTTTT	CASSDGTSGSSTGELFF
TRBJ2-7	-	-	TRBV28	TGTGCCAGCAGTTATCACCTAGCGAACCCTGACTACGAGCAGTACTTC	CASSYHLANPDYEQYF
TRBJ2-1	-	-	TRBV19	TGTGCCAGTAGTAACTACAATGAGCAGTTCTTC	CASSNYNEQFF
TRBJ1-1	-	-	TRBV30	TGTGCCTGGAGTGTCCTTACAGGGAACACTGAAGCTTTCTTT	CAWSVLTGNTEAFF
TRBJ1-1	-	once	TRBV6-1	TGTGCCAGCAGTGAACGGGAGAAAATGAACACTGAAGCTTTCTTT	CASSEREKMNTEAFF
TRBJ1-4	-	-	TRBV19	TGTGCCAGTAGTGGTCAGGGATTGAATGAAAAACTGTTTTTT	CASSGQGLNEKLFF
TRBJ1-2	-	-	TRBV12-3/TRBV12-4	TGTGCCAGCAGTGCCGCGGGGTATGGCTACACCTTC	CASSAAGYGYTF
TRBJ1-4	-	-	TRBV7-4	TGTGCCAGCAGGGAGCCAAAACTGTTTTTT	CASREPKLFF
TRBJ2-1	TRBD2	-	TRBV7-9	TGTGCCAGCGGACTAGCGGGCTCCTACAATGAGCAGTTCTTC	CASGLAGSYNEQFF
TRBJ2-3	-	-	TRBV9	TGTGCCAGCAGCGTAGCCTCAGATACGCAGTATTTT	CASSVASDTQYF
TRBJ1-3	-	-	TRBV9	TGTGCCAGCGACCGGGGGGACTCTGGAAACACCATATATTTT	CASDRGDSGNTIYF
TRBJ1-1	-	-	TRBV27	TGTGCCAGCAGTTTCCTTACAGGGAATACTGAAGCTTTCTTT	CASSFLTGNTEAFF
TRBJ2-1	TRBD2	-	TRBV20-1	TGCAGTGCTAGTAATGCGGGAGGTCTTTACAATGAGCAGTTCTTC	CSASNAGGLYNEQFF
TRBJ1-5	-	-	TRBV28	TGTGCCAGCAGTTTTACTGGTAATAGCAATCAGCCCCAGCATTTT	CASSFTGNSNQPQHF
TRBJ2-1	-	-	TRBV21-1	TGTGCCAGCAGCAAAGGCCTAGCGGGAAGGGATGAGCAGTTCTTC	CASSKGLAGRDEQFF
TRBJ2-7	-	-	TRBV19	TGTGCCAGCTCGTCCCCTAGCTCCTACGAGCAGTACTTC	CASSSPSSYEQYF
TRBJ2-3	TRBD2	-	TRBV15	TGTGCCACCAGCAGAGTGCTAGCGGGAGAGCAAAGCACAGATACGCAGTATTTT	CATSRVLAGEQSTDTQYF
TRBJ1-1	-	-	TRBV3-1/TRBV3-2	TGTGCCAGCAGCCACCAGTTACAGGGAGGTGAAGCTTTCTTT	CASSHQLQGGEAFF
TRBJ1-2	-	-	TRBV6-5	TGTGCCAGCAGTTCAGGGGCAGTTGGCTACACCTTC	CASSSGAVGYTF
TRBJ1-1	TRBD1	-	TRBV9	TGTGCCAGCAGCGAATACTACAGGGGGACTGAAGCTTTCTTT	CASSEYYRGTEAFF
TRBJ1-1	-	-	TRBV4-1	TGCGCCAGCAGCCACGTCGGACAGAAAAACACTGAAGCTTTCTTT	CASSHVGQKNTEAFF
TRBJ2-7	TRBD1	-	TRBV6-1	TGTGCCAGCAGTGAAGCGGTGGACAGGGGGGGCGAGCAGTACTTC	CASSEAVDRGGEQYF
TRBJ2-7	TRBD2	few	TRBV7-8	TGTGCCAGCAGCTTAGCTTCGGGACTAGCGGGAGGTGAGCAGTACTTC	CASSLASGLAGGEQYF
TRBJ1-4	TRBD1	-	TRBV12-3/TRBV12-4	TGTGCCAGCAGTCAGGGACAGACGGGAAAACTGTTTTTT	CASSQGQTGKLFF
TRBJ1-1	TRBD1	once	TRBV7-2	TGTGCCAGCAGCTTAGTGGGGACAGGGGGCACTGAAGCTTTCTTT	CASSLVGTGGTEAFF
TRBJ1-5	-	-	TRBV23-1	TGCGCCAGCAGTCCGGGTGCAGGGAAGGTGTATAGCAATCAGCCCCAGCATTTT	CASSPGAGKVYSNQPQHF
TRBJ2-1	TRBD2	-	TRBV9	TGTGCCAGCAGCGTAGGGGCGGGAGTGAGGCATTCCCACCAGAACAATGAGCAGTTCTTC	CASSVGAGVRHSHQNNEQFF
TRBJ2-2	-	-	TRBV10-2	TGCGCCAGCAGTGGGGTCGGGGCCGTGAACACCGGGGAGCTGTTTTTT	CASSGVGAVNTGELFF
TRBJ1-5	-	-	TRBV19	TGTGCCAGTAGCGCAGGGCTGTATGGCAATCAGCCCCAGCATTTT	CASSAGLYGNQPQHF
TRBJ2-1	-	-	TRBV11-2	TGTGCCAGCAGCAGCCTAGCGAATGAGCAGTTCTTC	CASSSLANEQFF
TRBJ2-1	-	-	TRBV28	TGTGCCAGCAGTAAGGGTGGCAGAAGCTATTACAATGAGCAGTTCTTC	CASSKGGRSYYNEQFF
TRBJ2-5	-	once	TRBV20-1	TGCAGTGCTAGTTTGGGTGGAGAGACCCAGTACTTC	CSASLGGETQYF
TRBJ2-6	-	once	TRBV13	TGTGCCAGCAGCTTAGCAGGCCGACGAGAAAACTCTGGGGCCAACGTCCTGACTTTC	CASSLAGRRENSGANVLTF
TRBJ2-1	-	-	TRBV7-9	TGTGCCAGCAGCTTGGGGAATGAGCAGTTCTTC	CASSLGNEQFF
TRBJ2-7	-	-	TRBV28	TGTGCCAGCCCGCCTTGGGTAAGTAGCTACGAGCAGTACTTC	CASPPWVSSYEQYF
TRBJ1-6	-	-	TRBV28	TGTGCCAGCATACGGAGCTCCTATAATTCACCCCTCCACTTT	CASIRSSYNSPLHF
TRBJ2-6	-	-	TRBV28	TGTGCCAGCACCCCATCTCCAAGCTCTGGGGCCAACGTCCTGACTTTC	CASTPSPSSGANVLTF
TRBJ2-2	-	once	TRBV29-1	TGCAGCGTGGGACACACCGGGGAGCTGTTTTTT	CSVGHTGELFF
TRBJ2-1	-	-	TRBV5-1	TGCGCCAGCAGCGTACAGGGAGGGATGGTCAATGAGCAGTTCTTC	CASSVQGGMVNEQFF
TRBJ2-7	-	-	TRBV7-2	TGTGCCAGCAGCTTTACCCTTAACTACGAGCAGTACTTC	CASSFTLNYEQYF